The 3 T cell receptor beta chains presented below share a single source sample, sequenced in a study of cytomegalovirus exposure and HLA in healthy donors. Generated by immunoSEQ multiplex PCR, the TCRdb table keeps only in-frame clones and is missing some. The sample yields 250,000 or so clones, about 87% seen once. The sample was PBMCs. These receptors originate from a man between 18 and 35 years old in good health and CMV-seronegative.

The chain recombines TRBV6-5 with TRBJ2-3; D is perhaps TRBD2 (5 bases). The CDR3 runs 13 residues. Trimming took 6 bases from V and 2 from J, leaving 9 bases between them. Germline V gene data show CDR1 as MNHEY and CDR2 as SVGAGI. The DNA for the CDR3 is TGTGCCAGCAGGAACCGGGACACAGATACGCAGTATTTT. As protein: CASRNRDTDTQYF.

The V call is TRBV4-3, the J call TRBJ2-3; D possibly corresponds to TRBD2 (6 bases). Deletions cut 0 bases from V and 1 base from J, with 11 bases between. The length of the CDR3 is 16 residues. Germline V gene sequence: CDR1 LGHNA, CDR2 YSLEER. The CDR3 loop is CASSQEGGLRTDTQYF. For the CDR3, the DNA is TGCGCCAGCAGCCAAGAGGGGGGACTTCGCACAGATACGCAGTATTTT.

V usage is TRBV27 and J usage is TRBJ2-1; 9 bases agree with TRBD2. This CDR3 comprises 15 residues. Germline values: CDR1 MNHEY, CDR2 SMNVEV (reference sequence). J was trimmed by 3 bases and V by 5 bases; bases with no gene match: 5. The CDR3 DNA sequence: TGTGCCAGCAGTGGGCGGGGGGGGATCTACAATGAGCAGTTCTTC. The encoded protein is CASSGRGGIYNEQFF.